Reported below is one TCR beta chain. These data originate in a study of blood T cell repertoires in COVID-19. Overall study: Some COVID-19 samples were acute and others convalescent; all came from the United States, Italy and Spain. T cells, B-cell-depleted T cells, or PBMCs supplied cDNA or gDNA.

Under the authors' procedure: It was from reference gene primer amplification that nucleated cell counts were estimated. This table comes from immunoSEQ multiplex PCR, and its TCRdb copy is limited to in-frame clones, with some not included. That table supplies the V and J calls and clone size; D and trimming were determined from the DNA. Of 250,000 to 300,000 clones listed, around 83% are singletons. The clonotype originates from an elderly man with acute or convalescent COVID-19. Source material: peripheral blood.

The CDR3: CASSYGTRGVDEQFF. In nucleotides, the CDR3 is TGTGCCAGCAGCTACGGGACTAGGGGTGTCGATGAGCAGTTCTTC. This sequence joins TRBV11-3 and TRBJ2-1; 8 bases match TRBD2. The CDR3 has 15 amino acids. Germline CDR1 is SGHNT and CDR2 is YENEEA. The ends lost 4 bases at V and 8 bases at J; junction bases unmatched: 10.